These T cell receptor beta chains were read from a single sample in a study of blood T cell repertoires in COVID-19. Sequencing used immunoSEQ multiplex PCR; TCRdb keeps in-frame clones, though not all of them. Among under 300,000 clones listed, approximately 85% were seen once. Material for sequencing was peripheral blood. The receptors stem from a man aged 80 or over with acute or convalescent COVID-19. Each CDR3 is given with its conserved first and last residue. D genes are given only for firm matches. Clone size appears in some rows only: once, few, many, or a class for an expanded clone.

CDR3: CASSLGGQGNQPQHF; DNA: TGTGCCAGCAGCTTAGGGGGACAGGGAAATCAGCCCCAGCATTTT; V: TRBV7-8; D: TRBD1; J: TRBJ1-5; length: 15; size: -
CDR3: CASSPDRTNYGYTF; DNA: TGTGCCAGCAGTCCGGACAGGACTAACTATGGCTACACCTTC; V: TRBV6-4; D: TRBD1; J: TRBJ1-2; length: 14; size: -
CDR3: CASSKSPDWTSGQDTQYF; DNA: TGTGCCAGCAGCAAATCTCCGGATTGGACTAGCGGGCAAGATACGCAGTATTTT; V: TRBV21-1; D: -; J: TRBJ2-3; length: 18; size: -
CDR3: CASSSRYEAFF; DNA: TGTGCCAGCAGTTCTCGTTATGAAGCTTTCTTT; V: TRBV12-3/TRBV12-4; D: -; J: TRBJ1-1; length: 11; size: -
CDR3: CASRQGASSYEQYF; DNA: TGTGCCAGCAGACAGGGGGCTAGCTCCTACGAGCAGTACTTC; V: TRBV6-5; D: TRBD1; J: TRBJ2-7; length: 14; size: once
CDR3: CASSPQGSKNEKLFF; DNA: TGTGCCAGCAGCCCACAGGGGAGTAAGAATGAAAAACTGTTTTTT; V: TRBV28; D: TRBD1; J: TRBJ1-4; length: 15; size: -
CDR3: CASSLRGYNSPLHF; DNA: TGTGCCAGCAGTTTAAGGGGTTATAATTCACCCCTCCACTTT; V: TRBV6-5; D: -; J: TRBJ1-6; length: 14; size: few
CDR3: CASSLASAGLYNEQFF; DNA: TGTGCCAGCAGCTTAGCGAGCGCAGGGCTTTACAATGAGCAGTTCTTC; V: TRBV7-6; D: -; J: TRBJ2-1; length: 16; size: -
CDR3: CASSGLGVSNNEQFF; DNA: TGTGCCAGCAGCGGCCTCGGGGTATCCAACAATGAGCAGTTCTTC; V: TRBV9; D: -; J: TRBJ2-1; length: 15; size: -
CDR3: CASSYLTGTGNTIYF; DNA: TGTGCCAGCAGTTACTTAACAGGGACTGGAAACACCATATATTTT; V: TRBV6-5; D: -; J: TRBJ1-3; length: 15; size: -
CDR3: CASSTTGKYYGYTF; DNA: TGTGCCAGCAGTACCACAGGGAAGTACTATGGCTACACCTTC; V: TRBV28; D: -; J: TRBJ1-2; length: 14; size: -
CDR3: CASSWVGHPNTGELFF; DNA: TGCGCCAGCAGCTGGGTGGGACATCCGAACACCGGGGAGCTGTTTTTT; V: TRBV5-1; D: -; J: TRBJ2-2; length: 16; size: -
CDR3: CASSPIQGRNTEAFF; DNA: TGTGCCAGCTCACCGATACAGGGGCGGAACACTGAAGCTTTCTTT; V: TRBV18; D: TRBD1; J: TRBJ1-1; length: 15; size: -
CDR3: CATRGGRYTGELFF; DNA: TGTGCCACCCGGGGGGGGCGATACACCGGGGAGCTGTTTTTT; V: TRBV11-2; D: TRBD2; J: TRBJ2-2; length: 14; size: -
CDR3: CASSFLGQGIKEKLFF; DNA: TGTGCCAGTAGTTTTTTGGGACAGGGAATTAAGGAAAAACTGTTTTTT; V: TRBV19; D: TRBD1; J: TRBJ1-4; length: 16; size: once
CDR3: CASSYQDRGPSYEQYF; DNA: TGTGCCAGCAGTTACCAAGACAGGGGGCCCTCCTACGAGCAGTACTTC; V: TRBV6-6; D: TRBD1; J: TRBJ2-7; length: 16; size: -
CDR3: CASSLGTFGRGWTEAFF; DNA: TGCGCCAGCAGCTTGGGGACCTTCGGCAGGGGTTGGACTGAAGCTTTCTTT; V: TRBV5-1; D: -; J: TRBJ1-1; length: 17; size: -
CDR3: CASSLDPGDYGYTF; DNA: TGCGCCAGCAGCTTGGATCCCGGAGACTATGGCTACACCTTC; V: TRBV5-1; D: -; J: TRBJ1-2; length: 14; size: -
CDR3: CASSWYSETQYF; DNA: TGTGCCAGCAGTTGGTACTCGGAGACCCAGTACTTC; V: TRBV6-6; D: -; J: TRBJ2-5; length: 12; size: -
CDR3: CASSLIRGGADGYTF; DNA: TGTGCCAGCAGTTTAATTCGAGGGGGGGCAGATGGCTACACCTTC; V: TRBV28; D: -; J: TRBJ1-2; length: 15; size: -
CDR3: CAISEGGASPDTQYF; DNA: TGTGCCATCAGTGAAGGGGGCGCGAGCCCAGATACGCAGTATTTT; V: TRBV10-3; D: TRBD1; J: TRBJ2-3; length: 15; size: -
CDR3: CSVWTGTLSDTQYF; DNA: TGCAGCGTTTGGACAGGTACTCTCTCAGATACGCAGTATTTT; V: TRBV29-1; D: TRBD1; J: TRBJ2-3; length: 14; size: -
CDR3: CASSRTGFENEKLFF; DNA: TGTGCCAGTAGTCGGACAGGGTTCGAGAATGAAAAACTGTTTTTT; V: TRBV19; D: TRBD1; J: TRBJ1-4; length: 15; size: -
CDR3: CASSSQETQYF; DNA: TGTGCCAGCAGCTCCCAAGAGACCCAGTACTTC; V: TRBV28; D: -; J: TRBJ2-5; length: 11; size: -